What follows are 19 T cell receptor beta chains derived from one specimen sequenced in a study of CD8+CD57+ T cells in acquired aplastic anemia. Both TCR beta VDJ combination and CDR3 sequence profiling were carried out. Genomic DNA was the template for this profiling. TCRdb re-derived calls from the reads in MiXCR, one entry per CDR3 protein. Counted here are about 160,000 distinct CDR3 sequences, roughly 50% occurring once; the ten biggest clones make up under 3.5%. Individuals selected for sequencing had exhibited CD8+CD57+ cell expansion on flow cytometry. The sequenced sample consisted of sorted CD4+, CD8+, or CD8+CD57+ T cells (not recorded which) from PBMCs. These TCRs come from a human donor with aplastic anemia.

This clonotype was counted at least ten times. The junction shows a germline mismatch at one end, possibly a read error. The chain is built from TRBV27 and TRBJ2-1, with TRBD2 matching over 13 bases. Germline lookup yields CDR1 MNHEY and CDR2 SMNVEV (reference sequence). The CDR3 consists of 13 residues. CDR3 residues: CASRQGLAGSLSF. DNA of the CDR3: TGTGCCAGCAGACAGGGACTAGCGGGAAGTCTGTCCTTC.

This clonotype came up once. V gene TRBV24-1 combines with J gene TRBJ1-2; D is unresolved. Germline CDR1 and CDR2: KGHDR and SFDVKD. The CDR3 contains 12 residues. V lost 7 bases to trimming and J lost 6 bases, with 11 bases between them. The CDR3 spells CATSRSIDGYTF. The DNA for the CDR3 is TGTGCCACCAGCCGATCCATTGATGGCTACACCTTC.

The CDR3 bases are TGTGCCAGCAATAATGCACAGTATATGGGTCAGCCCCAGCATTTT. Translated, it gives CASNNAQYMGQPQHF. The chain joins TRBV2 to TRBJ1-5; D gene ambiguous. V gave up 7 bases and J gave up 6 bases, with 19 bases separating them. The germline V gene has CDR1 SNHLY and CDR2 FYNNEI. The CDR3 is 15 amino acids.

This clonotype turned up a few times. A much more abundant neighbour one base away suggests this may be a read error. The CDR3 nucleotides are TGTGCCAGCAGTAAGACAGATTTCTACGAGCAGTACGTC. Protein product: CASSKTDFYEQYV. The chain employs TRBV6-1 and TRBJ2-7; tentative D call: TRBD1 (5 bases). CDR3 size: 13 residues. Deletions cut 5 bases from V and 3 bases from J, with 11 bases between. Germline-derived CDR1 and CDR2 are MNHNS and SASEGT.

V gene TRBV10-1 combines with J gene TRBJ2-3, with D perhaps TRBD1 or TRBD2 (5 bases each). Between the trimmed V and J ends, which lost 8 bases and 11 bases, there was a span of 14 bases. Per the germline V gene, CDR1 is WNHNN and CDR2 is SYGVQD (reference sequence). This CDR3 has 11 amino acids. CDR3 region: CASGGSGQQYF. CDR3 in DNA: TGCGCCAGCGGCGGGTCGGGGCAGCAGTATTTT.

The V call is TRBV25-1, the J call TRBJ1-6, with TRBD1 matching over 7 bases. V was pared by 7 bases and J by 13 bases, with 13 bases of the junction left unmatched. Germline CDR1 is MGHDK and CDR2 is SYGVNS. CDR3 length equals 14 residues. CDR3 sequence: CASTRTGYNPPLHF. CDR3 DNA sequence: TGTGCCAGCACCCGGACAGGCTATAATCCGCCCCTCCACTTT.

This rearrangement joins TRBV20-1 to TRBJ1-6; D possibly corresponds to TRBD1 (6 bases). V gave up 5 bases and J gave up 7 bases, with 15 bases separating them. Looked up from germline, CDR1 is DFQATT and CDR2 is SNEGSKA (reference sequence). There are 14 residues in the CDR3. In DNA, the CDR3 is TGCAGTGCTCACTTTCCAGGGGCCAATTCACCCCTCCACTTT. This gives the protein CSAHFPGANSPLHF.

This clonotype was observed a handful of times. Given a much more abundant clone one base away, this may be a read error. The chain recombines TRBV6-1 with TRBJ2-2, with 9 bases matching TRBD2. In germline, CDR1 is MNHNS, CDR2 SASEGT. The CDR3 sequence is 15 residues long. CDR3 protein: CASRPSGENTGELLF. DNA of the CDR3: TGTGCCAGCAGACCTAGCGGGGAGAACACCGGGGAGCTGCTTTTT.

This clonotype was seen many times. The chain recombines TRBV25-1 with TRBJ1-2; the D is unclear. V was shortened by 4 bases and J by 2 bases, with 11 bases between the two germline ends. This CDR3 is built from 14 residues. Germline V gives CDR1 MGHDK, CDR2 SYGVNS. CDR3 DNA: TGTGCCAGCAGTGGAGGCGGCCGGAACTATGGCTACACCTTC. This translates into CASSGGGRNYGYTF.

The genes are TRBV2 and TRBJ2-3; the D gene could be TRBD1 or TRBD2 (6 bases each). The germline CDR1 and CDR2 sequences are SNHLY and FYNNEI. V shed 2 bases and J shed 4 bases, with 13 bases lying between them. This CDR3 is built from 15 residues. The CDR3: CASSEPVGGADTQYF. The CDR3 nucleotides read TGTGCCAGCAGTGAACCTGTGGGGGGCGCAGATACGCAGTATTTT. Filled out from reference TRBV2 and TRBJ2-3, the complete variable domain reads EPEVTQTPSHQVTQMGQEVILRCVPISNHLYFYWYRQILGQKVEFLVSFYNNEISEKSEIFDDQFSVERPDGSNFTLKIRSTKLEDSAMYFCASSEPVGGADTQYFGPGTRLTVL.

This chain connects TRBV10-3 to TRBJ1-5, with a possible D match to TRBD1 (6 bases). The CDR3 runs to 14 residues. Germline V gene lookup returns CDR1 ENHRY and CDR2 SYGVKD. V lost 2 bases and J lost 6, with 11 bases in between. This CDR3 reads CAISEPGGTQPQHF. The CDR3 DNA follows: TGTGCCATCAGTGAGCCTGGGGGCACTCAGCCCCAGCATTTT.

This clonotype was counted ten times or more. This chain links TRBV19 with TRBJ1-2; D is ambiguous. V shed 7 bases and J shed 8 bases, with 17 bases lying between them. The CDR3 consists of 13 residues. Germline CDR1 and CDR2: LNHDA and SQIVND (reference sequence). The CDR3 here is CASTLRGKRGYTF. The CDR3 DNA follows: TGTGCCAGTACCTTGCGGGGAAAGAGAGGCTACACCTTC.

The chain links TRBV2 to TRBJ2-3; D might be TRBD1 or TRBD2, each matching 5 bases. Germline loops: CDR1 SNHLY, CDR2 FYNNEI. This CDR3 contains 14 residues. Between the trimmed V and J ends, which lost 5 bases and 0 bases, there was a span of 9 bases. CDR3 nucleotide sequence: TGTGCCAGCAGTCGGGACCGTAGCACAGATACGCAGTATTTT. Protein product: CASSRDRSTDTQYF.

V gene TRBV2 combines with J gene TRBJ2-3; 10 bases are a match to TRBD2. Looked up from germline, CDR1 is SNHLY and CDR2 is FYNNEI. V was pared by 2 bases and J by 0 bases, with 5 bases of the junction left unmatched. This CDR3 is built from 17 residues. This CDR3 reads CASSENPTSGSTDTQYF. As DNA, the CDR3 is TGTGCCAGCAGTGAAAATCCGACTAGCGGGAGCACAGATACGCAGTATTTT.

Many counts were recorded for this clonotype. The J gene is TRBJ1-2, the V gene TRBV4-3; D not certain. This CDR3 spans 15 amino acids. Germline CDR1 is LGHNA and CDR2 is YSLEER. Trimming pared 0 bases from V and 2 bases from J, leaving 10 bases between. This CDR3 reads CASSQDVLVNYGYTF. The CDR3, as DNA: TGCGCCAGCAGCCAAGATGTCCTAGTAAACTATGGCTACACCTTC.

A few counts support this clonotype. CDR3 DNA sequence: TGTGCCATCAGGACAGGGAACGGTGAAAAACTGTTTTTT. It yields the protein CAIRTGNGEKLFF. The genes are TRBV10-3 and TRBJ1-4, with 7 bases lining up with TRBD1. Per germline, CDR1 ENHRY and CDR2 SYGVKD. There are 13 residues in the CDR3. Losses at the gene ends were 6 bases for V and 7 bases for J; bases not matched to a gene: 5.

This clonotype came up many times. This rearrangement joins TRBV12-3 or TRBV12-4 to TRBJ1-6; weak D call: TRBD1 (5 bases). V gave up 5 bases and J gave up 8 bases, with 16 bases separating them. The CDR3 extends over 15 amino acids. The CDR3 DNA reads as TGTGCCAGCAGTGCATCGGGTGGCAGGGATTCACCCCTCCACTTT. Translated: CASSASGGRDSPLHF.

The chain carries TRBV15 and TRBJ2-7, with 10 nucleotides matching TRBD1. CDR1 is LNHNV, CDR2 YYDKDF, per germline (reference sequence). The J segment lost 6 bases and the V segment lost 5 bases, leaving 4 bases of the junction unmatched. CDR3 length equals 13 residues. The CDR3 sequence: CATSRQGAGEQYF. The CDR3 bases are TGTGCCACCAGCCGACAGGGGGCAGGCGAGCAGTACTTC.

Ten or more counts support this clonotype. CDR3 coding DNA: TGTGCCAGCAGCCCACGGAGTCCGAACACCGGGGAGCTGTTTTTT. Translation: CASSPRSPNTGELFF. This rearrangement joins TRBV5-8 to TRBJ2-2; D gene uncertain. Germline CDR1 is SGHTS and CDR2 is YDEGEE. CDR3 length: 15 residues. The germline V and J ends were trimmed by 4 bases and 0 bases, with 10 bases remaining between them.